The 26 T cell receptor beta chains in this list originate from one sample, sequenced in a study of beta chain features in type 1 diabetes (dated by TCRdb to the late 2010s). The receptor library was made with the immunoSEQ multiplex PCR assay. The High Capacity cDNA Reverse Transcription Kit was used to reverse transcribe all of the isolated RNA, meaning that expressed TCRB transcripts were what got sequenced. In TCRdb, the immuneACCESS table is reduced to in-frame sequences with V and J assigned. These tables do not hold every clone; where another copy was compared, an unresolved V gene accounts for under half, and the others remain unexplained. This sample is represented by about 290,000 clones; roughly 8% of them were singletons. Approximately 0.99% of the sample lies in the top ten. The sequencing input was central memory CD4+ T cells from blood. These receptors all come from a woman under 30 in good health.

As to this clone: The junction departs from the called germline gene at one end, perhaps through a read error. The rearrangement uses TRBV5-5 and TRBJ2-7; no definite D call. Germline V lookup: CDR1 SGHKS, CDR2 YYEKEE (reference sequence). The CDR3 loop spans 11 amino acids. The chain's CDR3 is CASSFYARSHF. CDR3 in DNA: TGTGCCAGCAGCTTCTACGCCCGCTCGCACTTC.

In this sample, this clone turned up a few times. This sequence joins TRBV7-2 and TRBJ2-1; possible D gene TRBD2, 5 bases. The germline V and J ends were trimmed by 5 bases and 4 bases, with 18 bases remaining between them. The CDR3 sequence is 16 residues long. From germline, CDR1 is SGHTA and CDR2 FQGNSA. CDR3 bases: TGTGCCAGCAGCCCCCCCGGGGTGGGAGCTTACAATGAGCAGTTCTTC. Protein sequence: CASSPPGVGAYNEQFF.

The chain employs TRBV14 and TRBJ1-2; 7 nucleotides agree with TRBD1. The length of the CDR3 is 13 residues. Germline CDR1 reads SGHDN; CDR2 reads FVKESK. Trimming cost V 3 bases and J 5 bases; bases outside gene matches: 3. CDR3 sequence: CASSQGQTYGYTF. In DNA form, the CDR3 reads TGTGCCAGCAGCCAGGGACAGACTTATGGCTACACCTTC.

The sample holds a few counts of this clone. The rearrangement uses TRBV2 and TRBJ2-2, with 7 bases matching TRBD1. Germline trimming cut 11 bases from V and 3 bases from J; bases unmatched to any gene: 3. This CDR3 spans 12 amino acids. The germline gives CDR1 SNHLY, CDR2 FYNNEI. The DNA of the CDR3 is TGTGCCGGAACAGGGGACACCGGGGAGCTGTTTTTT. Translation gives CAGTGDTGELFF. Full variable domain (outside the CDR3, taken from reference TRBV2 and TRBJ2-2): EPEVTQTPSHQVTQMGQEVILRCVPISNHLYFYWYRQILGQKVEFLVSFYNNEISEKSEIFDDQFSVERPDGSNFTLKIRSTKLEDSAMYFCAGTGDTGELFFGEGSRLTVL.

This clone has a count of ten or more. The V gene is TRBV28, the J gene TRBJ1-3; 8 bases line up with TRBD1. The CDR3 has 15 residues. CDR1 and CDR2 (germline): MDHEN, SYDVKM. The V and J ends lost 11 bases and 0 bases, in that order; junction bases with no gene match: 9. Here the CDR3 reads CAGQGGGSSGNTIYF. CDR3 bases: TGTGCCGGACAGGGTGGAGGTTCCTCTGGAAACACCATATATTTT.

This clone appeared a few times. The chain links TRBV7-2 to TRBJ1-1; 9 nucleotides match TRBD1. Germline assignment: CDR1 SGHTA and CDR2 FQGNSA. The ends lost 5 bases at V and 7 bases at J; junction bases unmatched: 11. CDR3 size: 15 residues. The chain's CDR3 is CASSHKTGGVFEAFF. CDR3 DNA: TGTGCCAGCAGCCATAAAACAGGGGGCGTTTTTGAAGCTTTCTTT.

Only a few counts were recorded for this clone. V and J are TRBV10-2 and TRBJ2-5; weak D call: TRBD1 (5 bases). The CDR3 has 13 residues. Trimming left V 7 bases short and J 5 bases short, with 14 bases between. Per the germline V gene, CDR1 is WSHSY and CDR2 is SAAADI. For the CDR3, the DNA is TGCGCCAGCAAGGGGTCTAGTCGGGAGACCCAGTACTTC. Its protein is CASKGSSRETQYF.

The CDR3 DNA is TGTGCCAGCAGTCAGAGACAGGGTTATCAGTTCTTC. As protein: CASSQRQGYQFF. V is TRBV6-1 and J is TRBJ2-1; 7 bases are shared with TRBD1. J gave up 13 bases and V 5 bases, and 8 bases lay outside the gene matches. This CDR3 has 12 residues. In germline, CDR1 is MNHNS, CDR2 SASEGT.

V gene TRBV4-2 combines with J gene TRBJ2-4; D is perhaps TRBD2 (7 bases). Germline assignment: CDR1 LGHNA and CDR2 YNFKEQ. The V end was cut by 4 bases, the J end by 2 bases, with 21 bases between. This CDR3 has 18 residues. The DNA of the CDR3 is TGTGCCAGCAGCCGGGAAGGGGGGGCCGGCAGAACCAAAAACATTCAGTACTTC. Translation: CASSREGGAGRTKNIQYF.

The chain joins TRBV15 to TRBJ2-5; D unresolved. Germline CDR1 is LNHNV and CDR2 is YYDKDF (reference sequence). There are 13 residues in the CDR3. V lost 0 bases and J 2 bases, leaving 4 bases between the germline ends. CDR3 nucleotide sequence: TGTGCCACCAGCAGAGACTTACAAGAGACCCAGTACTTC. This gives the protein CATSRDLQETQYF. The complete variable domain, with remaining parts taken from reference TRBV15 and TRBJ2-5, reads DAMVIQNPRYQVTQFGKPVTLSCSQTLNHNVMYWYQQKSSQAPKLLFHYYDKDFNNEADTPDNFQSRRPNTSFCFLDIRSPGLGDTAMYLCATSRDLQETQYFGPGTRLLVL.

The chain joins TRBV4-2 to TRBJ2-6; D is undetermined. The CDR3 extends over 17 amino acids. Trimming took off 0 bases at V and 0 bases at J, with 9 bases between the two ends. The germline V gene has CDR1 LGHNA and CDR2 YNFKEQ. CDR3 DNA sequence: TGTGCCAGCAGCCAAGAAGTATTCCGCTCTGGGGCCAACGTCCTGACTTTC. This encodes CASSQEVFRSGANVLTF.

The chain joins TRBV5-6 to TRBJ2-6; D unresolved. V lost 5 bases, J lost 1 base, and 7 bases lay in between. This CDR3 is 14 amino acids long. Germline lookup yields CDR1 SGHDT and CDR2 YYEEEE. The CDR3 DNA sequence: TGTGCCAGCAGAACAGCATCTGGGGCCAACGTCCTGACTTTC. Amino acids: CASRTASGANVLTF.

The chain is built from TRBV28 and TRBJ2-5; D not certain. The germline V gene encodes CDR1 MDHEN and CDR2 SYDVKM. The CDR3 spans 14 residues. The V gene lost 8 bases and the J gene lost 4 bases, with 17 bases spanning the gap. Here the CDR3 DNA reads TGTGCCAGCGGTCCGCCGAGTGTCGGAGAGACCCAGTACTTC. Translating it yields CASGPPSVGETQYF.

The chain links TRBV30 to TRBJ1-1; TRBD1 matches at 8 bases. The V and J ends lost 3 bases and 10 bases, in that order; junction bases with no gene match: 7. Looked up from germline, CDR1 is GTSNPN and CDR2 is SVGIG (reference sequence). The CDR3 length is 12 residues. CDR3 DNA sequence: TGTGCCTGGAGCGGACAGGGAGGGTCAGCTTTCTTT. It codes for CAWSGQGGSAFF.

The table lists this clone with many counts. This sequence joins TRBV4-2 and TRBJ2-7; weak D call: TRBD2 (6 bases). CDR3 length equals 16 residues. Germline CDR1 is LGHNA and CDR2 is YNFKEQ. The V end lost 0 bases, the J end lost 2 bases, and 14 bases lay between the germline ends. CDR3 in amino acids: CASSQDVGTGAYEQYF. The CDR3 nucleotides read TGTGCCAGCAGCCAAGATGTCGGGACGGGGGCCTACGAGCAGTACTTC.

This clone has a handful of counts. The gene calls are TRBV7-2 and TRBJ2-7, with 8 positions matching TRBD1. Germline loops: CDR1 SGHTA, CDR2 FQGNSA. The CDR3 spans 14 residues. V trimming: 4 bases; J trimming: 5 bases; junction bases outside the gene matches: 7. DNA of the CDR3: TGTGCCAGCAGCTCTCCAGGGGGCTCTAACGAGCAGTACGTC. It translates to CASSSPGGSNEQYV.

The chain joins TRBV29-1 to TRBJ1-1; D call uncertain. The length of the CDR3 is 13 residues. Germline-derived CDR1 and CDR2 are SQVTM and ANQGSEA. V lost 4 bases and J lost 0, with 9 bases in between. The CDR3 DNA is TGCAGCGTTGGAGCGGGCCTGAACACTGAAGCTTTCTTT. It codes for CSVGAGLNTEAFF.

This sequence joins TRBV5-1 and TRBJ2-3; 7 bases match TRBD2. Trimming at V came to 3 bases and at J to 0 bases, leaving 7 bases not matched to a gene. Germline V gives CDR1 SGHRS, CDR2 YFSETQ. The CDR3 has 16 amino acids. DNA for the CDR3: TGCGCCAGCAGCTCCCTAGCGGCAAGAAGCACAGATACGCAGTATTTT. It specifies CASSSLAARSTDTQYF.

This clone has just a few counts. The V gene is TRBV4-1, the J gene TRBJ1-2, with 11 bases that match TRBD1. Germline assignment: CDR1 MGHRA and CDR2 YSYEKL. This CDR3 is built from 17 residues. Losses at the gene ends were 4 bases for V and 5 bases for J; bases not matched to a gene: 12. This CDR3 is CASSLTSGQGATYGYTF. The CDR3 DNA sequence: TGCGCCAGCAGCCTCACTTCCGGACAGGGGGCAACGTATGGCTACACCTTC.

The chain uses TRBV6-6 and TRBJ2-7; D unclear. This CDR3 has 13 residues. The V and J ends lost 6 bases and 2 bases respectively, with 11 bases between them. CDR1 MNHNY and CDR2 SVGAGI come from the germline V gene (reference sequence). For the CDR3, the DNA is TGTGCCAGCAGACCGAGTGGCGCCTACGAGCAGTACGTC. This encodes CASRPSGAYEQYV.

This rearrangement joins TRBV5-1 to TRBJ2-7, with D maybe TRBD2 (5 bases). Germline CDR1 reads SGHRS; CDR2 reads YFSETQ. The CDR3 covers 16 residues. V lost 6 bases and J 2 bases, leaving 21 bases between the germline ends. The CDR3 nucleotides read TGCGCCAGCATCAGACGGGGAGACGGCGCGGCCTACGAGCAGTACGTC. Protein sequence: CASIRRGDGAAYEQYV.

The chain recombines TRBV28 with TRBJ2-1; 8 nucleotides align to TRBD1. Germline lookup yields CDR1 MDHEN and CDR2 SYDVKM. V dropped 6 bases and J dropped 10; count of bases not matched to a gene: 11. This CDR3 is 14 amino acids long. The CDR3 DNA is TGTGCCAGCAGGGGACAGGTACCTGCGCAGGAGCAGTTCTTC. It yields the protein CASRGQVPAQEQFF.

This clone was found many times. The V and J genes are TRBV6-5 and TRBJ2-5; D might be TRBD1 (5 bases). The CDR3 has 13 amino acids. V lost 6 bases, J lost 9 bases, and 17 bases lay in between. The germline gives CDR1 MNHEY, CDR2 SVGAGI. The CDR3 bases are TGTGCCAGCAGCACCCATTGGGGCGCAGCCCAGTACTTC. Its protein is CASSTHWGAAQYF.

This clone was seen a handful of times. The chain has TRBV5-5 and TRBJ2-3, with TRBD1 as a possible D gene (6 bases). Trimming cost V 1 base and J 0 bases, with 15 bases left between them. This CDR3 spans 17 amino acids. Germline V gives CDR1 SGHKS, CDR2 YYEKEE (reference sequence). CDR3 DNA: TGTGCCAGCAGCTTGTCAACAGGGTTTCAGAGCACAGATACGCAGTATTTT. This sequence encodes CASSLSTGFQSTDTQYF. Supplemented by reference TRBV5-5 and TRBJ2-3, the full variable domain reads DAGVTQSPTHLIKTRGQQVTLRCSPISGHKSVSWYQQVLGQGPQFIFQYYEKEERGRGNFPDRFSARQFPNYSSELNVNALLLGDSALYLCASSLSTGFQSTDTQYFGPGTRLTVL.

The J gene is TRBJ2-3, the V gene TRBV6-5; 7 bases are a match to TRBD2. The CDR3 has 16 amino acids. Germline-derived CDR1 and CDR2 are MNHEY and SVGAGI. V shed 4 bases and J 1 base; nucleotides not matched to a gene: 8. The CDR3 nucleotides are TGTGCCAGCAGTTTAACGGGTCGGGGGGGCACAGATACGCAGTATTTT. Its protein is CASSLTGRGGTDTQYF.

This clone was recorded a few times. This chain links TRBV18 with TRBJ2-1; TRBD1 matches 7 bases. Trimming cost V 4 bases and J 4 bases; bases outside gene matches: 1. The germline gives CDR1 KGHSH, CDR2 LQKENI. This CDR3 contains 13 residues. CDR3 protein: CASSQGQYNEQFF. As DNA, the CDR3 is TGTGCCAGCTCACAGGGACAGTACAATGAGCAGTTCTTC.